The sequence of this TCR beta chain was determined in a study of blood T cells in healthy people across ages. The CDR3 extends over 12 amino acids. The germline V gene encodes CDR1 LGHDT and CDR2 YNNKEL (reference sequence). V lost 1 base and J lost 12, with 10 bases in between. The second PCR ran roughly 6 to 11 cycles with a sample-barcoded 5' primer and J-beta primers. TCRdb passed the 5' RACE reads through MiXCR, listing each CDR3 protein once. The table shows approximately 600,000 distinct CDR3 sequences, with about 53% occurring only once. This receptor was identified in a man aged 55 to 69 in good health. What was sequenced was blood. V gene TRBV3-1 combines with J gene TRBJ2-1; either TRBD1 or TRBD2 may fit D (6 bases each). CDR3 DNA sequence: TGTGCCAGCAGCCAAGGAGAGGGGGGGCAGTTCTTC. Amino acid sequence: CASSQGEGGQFF.